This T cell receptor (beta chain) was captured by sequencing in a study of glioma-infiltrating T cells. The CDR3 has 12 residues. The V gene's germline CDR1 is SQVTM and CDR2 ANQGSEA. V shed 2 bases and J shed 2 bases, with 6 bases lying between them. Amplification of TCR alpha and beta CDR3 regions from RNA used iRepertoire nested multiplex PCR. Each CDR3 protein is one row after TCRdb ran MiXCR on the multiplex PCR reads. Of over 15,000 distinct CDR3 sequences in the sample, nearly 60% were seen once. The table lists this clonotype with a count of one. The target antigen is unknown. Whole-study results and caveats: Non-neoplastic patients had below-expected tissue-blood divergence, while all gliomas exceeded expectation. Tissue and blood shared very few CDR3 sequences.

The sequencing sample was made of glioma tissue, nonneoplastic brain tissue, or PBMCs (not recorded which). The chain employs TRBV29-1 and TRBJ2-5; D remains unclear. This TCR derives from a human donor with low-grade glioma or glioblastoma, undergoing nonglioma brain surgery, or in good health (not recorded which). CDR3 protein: CSVELRQETQYF. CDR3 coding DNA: TGCAGCGTTGAACTACGGCAAGAGACCCAGTACTTC.